The clone carrying this T cell receptor beta chain showed up many times. The CDR3 has 17 amino acids. Trimming took 0 bases from V and 1 from J, leaving 15 bases between them. Germline CDR1 reads SGHRS; CDR2 reads YFSETQ. The data originate from a study of immune characterization of retroperitoneal liposarcoma. TCRdb analysed the PCR reads with MiXCR anew, one entry per CDR3 protein. The sample holds more than 9,000 distinct CDR3 sequences; approximately 24% are singletons and the top ten take 15% to 20%. The rearrangement links TRBV5-1 to TRBJ2-3; D unresolved. The source is a male donor with retroperitoneal liposarcoma. Material for sequencing was blood. The CDR3 spells CASSLDASAFGTDTQYF. CDR3 bases: TGCGCCAGCAGCTTGGACGCCAGTGCTTTTGGCACAGATACGCAGTATTTT.